The 13 T cell receptor beta chains listed next were all sequenced from one sample in a study of cytomegalovirus exposure and HLA in healthy donors. Amplification used 60 Vbeta primers and 13 Jbeta primers. Clones were sequenced by immunoSEQ multiplex PCR, and TCRdb holds only the in-frame ones, with some missing. The sample has approximately 80,000 clones, approximately 75% seen once; the top ten hold roughly 4.2%. Sample: PBMCs. Receptors were obtained from a man aged 60 to 75 in good health and CMV-seronegative.

The rearrangement uses TRBV6-1 and TRBJ2-7; TRBD1 aligns across 7 bases. The length of the CDR3 is 14 residues. V dropped 7 bases and J dropped 2; count of bases not matched to a gene: 8. Germline V gene data show CDR1 as MNHNS and CDR2 as SASEGT. The CDR3 spells CASNKGQRAYEQYF. CDR3 nucleotides: TGTGCCAGCAATAAGGGACAGAGAGCCTACGAGCAGTACTTC.

The rearrangement uses TRBV12-5 and TRBJ2-5; a possible D gene is TRBD2 (5 bases). Trimming took 6 bases from V and 2 from J, leaving 16 bases between them. The CDR3 has 15 amino acids. Germline V gene sequence: CDR1 LGHNT, CDR2 FRNRAP. In nucleotides, the CDR3 is TGTGCTAGTGGCCGAACGCTGACTACTCAAGAGACCCAGTACTTC. Amino acids: CASGRTLTTQETQYF. The variable domain in full, completed from reference TRBV12-5 and TRBJ2-5, reads DARVTQTPRHKVTEMGQEVTMRCQPILGHNTVFWYRQTMMQGLELLAYFRNRAPLDDSGMPKDRFSAEMPDATLATLKIQPSEPRDSAVYFCASGRTLTTQETQYFGPGTRLLVL.

The chain is built from TRBV5-1 and TRBJ2-7; D remains ambiguous. The ends were cut back, 3 bases at V and 7 bases at J, with 17 bases in the middle. There are 14 residues in the CDR3. Germline lookup yields CDR1 SGHRS and CDR2 YFSETQ. Written as DNA, the CDR3 is TGCGCCAGCAGCTCCGGGTTCCGTATCGAGGAGCAGTACTTC. It is translated as CASSSGFRIEEQYF.

This clone has only a few counts. This chain connects TRBV27 to TRBJ2-2; TRBD1 aligns across 10 bases. The ends lost 5 bases at V and 7 bases at J; junction bases unmatched: 7. The CDR3 consists of 15 residues. Germline values: CDR1 MNHEY, CDR2 SMNVEV (reference sequence). The CDR3 sequence is CASSPRDRGSGELFF. In DNA form, the CDR3 reads TGTGCCAGCAGTCCCCGGGACAGGGGAAGCGGGGAGCTGTTTTTT.

The rearrangement joins TRBV5-6 to TRBJ1-6; D perhaps matches TRBD1 (5 bases). Germline V CDR1 and CDR2: SGHDT, YYEEEE. The V and J ends lost 5 bases and 0 bases respectively, with 12 bases between them. The CDR3 runs 16 residues. CDR3 nucleotide sequence: TGTGCCAGCAGTCCTACAGGAAGCTCCTATAATTCACCCCTCCACTTT. This codes for CASSPTGSSYNSPLHF. The full variable domain, with the rest looked up from reference TRBV5-6 and TRBJ1-6, is DAGVTQSPTHLIKTRGQQVTLRCSPKSGHDTVSWYQQALGQGPQFIFQYYEEEERQRGNFPDRFSGHQFPNYSSELNVNALLLGDSALYLCASSPTGSSYNSPLHFGNGTRLTVT.

V usage is TRBV6-1 and J usage is TRBJ1-1; the match to TRBD1 covers 7 bases. The CDR3 length is 13 residues. V dropped 0 bases and J dropped 5; count of bases not matched to a gene: 0. Looked up from germline, CDR1 is MNHNS and CDR2 is SASEGT. CDR3 nucleotide sequence: TGTGCCAGCAGTGAAGCACAGGGGACTGAAGCTTTCTTT. It yields the protein CASSEAQGTEAFF.

This clone turned up a few times. The chain has TRBV6-1 and TRBJ1-1; possibly TRBD1 for D (5 bases). The CDR3 loop spans 14 amino acids. Trimming cost V 0 bases and J 7 bases, with 12 bases left between them. Per the germline V gene, CDR1 is MNHNS and CDR2 is SASEGT. For the CDR3, the DNA is TGTGCCAGCAGTGAAGCGCGGGGGAGGAGTGAAGCTTTCTTT. It is translated as CASSEARGRSEAFF.

The rearrangement links TRBV18 to TRBJ2-2, with 9 positions matching TRBD1. The CDR3 covers 14 residues. Germline V gene lookup returns CDR1 KGHSH and CDR2 LQKENI. V lost 8 bases and J lost 4; bases outside the gene matches: 5. The CDR3 nucleotides read TGTGCCAGCCCCGGACAGGGGTTCACCGGGGAGCTGTTTTTT. It translates to CASPGQGFTGELFF.

This chain connects TRBV7-9 to TRBJ1-3, with no clear D. Trimming removed 4 bases from V and 0 bases from J, with 13 bases in between. Germline CDR1 SEHNR, CDR2 FQNEAQ (reference sequence). This CDR3 comprises 16 residues. The CDR3, as DNA: TGTGCCAGCAGCTCGACGGGTCGCTCCTCTGGAAACACCATATATTTT. Its protein product is CASSSTGRSSGNTIYF.

The chain employs TRBV27 and TRBJ2-7, with a possible D match to TRBD1 (6 bases). Germline loops: CDR1 MNHEY, CDR2 SMNVEV (reference sequence). The V gene lost 3 bases and the J gene lost 7 bases, with 19 bases spanning the gap. The CDR3 spans 15 residues. The CDR3 sequence is CASSFTGHPLGEQYF. CDR3 nucleotide sequence: TGTGCCAGCAGTTTCACGGGACACCCTCTTGGGGAGCAGTACTTC.

This chain joins TRBV30 and TRBJ1-2; D not certain. The CDR3 spans 12 residues. Trimming cost V 1 base and J 7 bases, with 10 bases left between them. Germline V CDR1 and CDR2: GTSNPN, SVGIG (reference sequence). The CDR3 region is CAWSDGVFGYTF. The CDR3, as DNA: TGTGCCTGGAGTGACGGGGTTTTTGGCTACACCTTC.

V and J are TRBV29-1 and TRBJ2-5; perhaps TRBD2 as D (6 bases). The CDR3 spans 14 residues. V was shortened by 3 bases and J by 7 bases, with 18 bases between the two germline ends. Germline CDR1 is SQVTM and CDR2 is ANQGSEA. DNA of the CDR3: TGCAGCGTTGATCGCGGGGACGGGTTAGGGACCCAGTACTTC. Amino acid sequence: CSVDRGDGLGTQYF.

V and J are TRBV4-2 and TRBJ2-1; 11 bases are a match to TRBD2. The CDR3 totals 16 residues. Unmatched junction bases numbered 5, after V lost 1 base and J lost 6 bases. Germline V gene lookup returns CDR1 LGHNA and CDR2 YNFKEQ. CDR3 sequence (DNA): TGTGCCAGCAGCCAAGTAGCGGGGGGGAGAGGCAATGAGCAGTTCTTC. It specifies CASSQVAGGRGNEQFF.